This T cell receptor beta chain originates from a study of blood T cell repertoires in COVID-19. The wider study: Acute and convalescent COVID-19 specimens originated in the United States, Italy and Spain.

This CDR3 has 14 residues. Trimming left V 9 bases short and J 6 bases short, with 20 bases between. Germline CDR1 is MNHEY and CDR2 is SVGAGI. Original handling: Reference gene primers were amplified, and this amplification served to estimate nucleated cell counts. The data were produced by immunoSEQ multiplex PCR, yet TCRdb's version contains in-frame clones alone and is incomplete. D and trimming were read from the DNA, whereas the V and J calls and clone size are those reported in that table. The sample shows over 300,000 clones, around 90% of them seen only once. The TCR sequence derives from a man aged 18-30 years with active or convalescent COVID-19. The sample was peripheral blood. The J gene is TRBJ1-1, the V gene TRBV6-5; possible D gene TRBD1, 6 bases. The CDR3 loop is CASHPRRGLSEAFF. The CDR3 bases are TGTGCCAGTCACCCTCGCAGGGGTTTATCTGAAGCTTTCTTT.